This is a list of T cell receptor beta chains from one sample in a study of response to subunit inactivated influenza vaccine. TCRdb used MiXCR to reprocess the RT-PCR reads, holding one entry per CDR3 protein. The top ten hold about 9.4% of the sample, which has about 800,000 distinct CDR3 sequences, roughly 20% seen once. The source was PBMCs from blood, collected 4 to 6 days after vaccination. These receptors came from a man aged 45-65 years who received an inactivated influenza vaccine. CDR3s include the opening cysteine and the closing phenylalanine or tryptophan. D genes are given only for firm matches. Expanded clones get a size class; other rows say once, few or many, or leave the size out.

TRBD1	TRBV27	NA	TRBJ2-3	CASSSLRRDRAGTDTQYF	TGTGCCAGCAGTTCCTTACGAAGAGACAGGGCAGGGACAGATACGCAGTATTTT
TRBD2	TRBV12-3/TRBV12-4	NA	TRBJ2-1	CASSPLAGGPYNEQFF	TGTGCCAGCAGCCCTCTAGCGGGGGGGCCTTACAATGAGCAGTTCTTC
TRBD1	TRBV5-1	many	TRBJ2-7	CASSTGTGNYEQYF	TGCGCCAGCAGCACCGGGACAGGGAACTACGAGCAGTACTTC
NA	TRBV28	NA	TRBJ2-7	CASSGQSHGRFEQYF	TGTGCCAGCAGTGGACAGTCCCACGGTCGGTTCGAGCAGTACTTC
TRBD2	TRBV9	NA	TRBJ2-1	CASSVEAGAYNEQFF	TGTGCCAGCAGCGTAGAAGCGGGAGCCTACAATGAGCAGTTCTTC
TRBD1	TRBV5-1	NA	TRBJ2-2	CASSPGQGVTGELFF	TGCGCCAGCAGCCCGGGACAGGGAGTCACCGGGGAGCTGTTTTTT
NA	TRBV5-1	NA	TRBJ2-3	CASSLDGEPTDTQYF	TGCGCCAGCAGCTTGGACGGGGAGCCCACAGATACGCAGTATTTT
TRBD1	TRBV7-9	few	TRBJ2-7	CASSQSPGTGGTYEQYF	TGTGCCAGCAGCCAATCCCCTGGGACAGGGGGTACCTACGAGCAGTACTTC
TRBD2	TRBV29-1	NA	TRBJ2-1	CSVTGTSGIYEQFF	TGCAGCGTGACAGGGACTAGCGGGATCTATGAGCAGTTCTTC
NA	TRBV28	NA	TRBJ2-7	CASRYQQGHEQYF	TGTGCCAGCAGATACCAGCAGGGCCACGAGCAGTACTTC
NA	TRBV12-3/TRBV12-4	NA	TRBJ2-5	CASNNWGRETQYF	TGTGCCAGCAACAATTGGGGTCGAGAGACCCAGTACTTC
NA	TRBV28	NA	TRBJ2-3	CASYPPSASSTDTQYF	TGTGCCAGCTACCCTCCCAGCGCTTCTAGCACAGATACGCAGTATTTT
NA	TRBV5-5	few	TRBJ2-4	CASSLGVSAKNIQYF	TGTGCCAGCAGCTTGGGGGTATCGGCCAAAAACATTCAGTACTTC
TRBD1	TRBV9	NA	TRBJ1-4	CASSAGTAFRNEKLFF	TGTGCCAGCAGCGCCGGGACAGCGTTTCGTAATGAAAAACTGTTTTTT
NA	TRBV4-3	few	TRBJ2-7	CASSHLGDASYEQYF	TGCGCCAGCAGCCACCTGGGGGACGCCTCCTACGAGCAGTACTTC
NA	TRBV7-8	NA	TRBJ1-1	CASSLVLQTEAFF	TGTGCCAGCAGCTTAGTTCTTCAAACTGAAGCTTTCTTT
TRBD2	TRBV7-2	NA	TRBJ2-1	CASSLGLAGDPEQFF	TGTGCCAGCAGCTTAGGATTAGCGGGAGACCCAGAGCAGTTCTTC
NA	TRBV7-9	NA	TRBJ1-1	CASSPLSRNTEAFF	TGTGCCAGCAGCCCCCTGAGCCGGAACACTGAAGCTTTCTTT
NA	TRBV12-3/TRBV12-4	NA	TRBJ2-3	CASGKRDTQYF	TGTGCCAGCGGTAAGCGGGATACGCAGTATTTT
NA	TRBV5-5	NA	TRBJ2-3	CASPSDHRRGTDTQYF	TGTGCCAGCCCCTCCGACCACAGGCGGGGCACAGATACGCAGTATTTT
TRBD2	TRBV29-1	few	TRBJ2-3	CSVEDILAVSTDTQYF	TGCAGCGTTGAAGATATCCTAGCGGTTAGCACAGATACGCAGTATTTT
NA	TRBV7-6	few	TRBJ2-2	CASSSEYTTGELFF	TGTGCCAGCAGCTCAGAGTACACCACCGGGGAGCTGTTTTTT
NA	TRBV29-1	NA	TRBJ1-1	CSVSQGPNTEAFF	TGCAGCGTTTCTCAGGGACCGAACACTGAAGCTTTCTTT
NA	TRBV4-2	many	TRBJ2-1	CASSATGNEQFF	TGTGCCAGCAGCGCCACCGGGAATGAGCAGTTCTTC
NA	TRBV6-2/TRBV6-3	NA	TRBJ2-3	CASNNRITDTQYF	TGTGCCAGCAACAACAGGATCACAGATACGCAGTATTTT
NA	TRBV15	many	TRBJ2-7	CATSRVGRVAHEQYF	TGTGCCACCAGCAGAGTTGGCAGGGTTGCCCACGAGCAGTACTTC
NA	TRBV7-2	NA	TRBJ2-2	CASSLLDVRTGELFF	TGTGCCAGCAGCTTATTGGACGTTCGCACCGGGGAGCTGTTTTTT
NA	TRBV20-1	few	TRBJ2-1	CSARAPGAYNEQFF	TGCAGTGCTAGAGCCCCAGGAGCCTACAATGAGCAGTTCTTC
NA	TRBV6-2/TRBV6-3	few	TRBJ1-5	CASSPQGQLGYSNQPQHF	TGTGCCAGCAGTCCCCAGGGGCAGTTGGGCTATAGCAATCAGCCCCAGCATTTT
TRBD2	TRBV20-1	NA	TRBJ2-3	CSATRLAAPSDTQYF	TGCAGTGCTACGCGACTAGCGGCGCCCTCCGATACGCAGTATTTT
TRBD1	TRBV5-5	many	TRBJ2-1	CASSSIGTGSYNEQFF	TGTGCCAGCAGCTCCATTGGGACAGGCTCCTACAATGAGCAGTTCTTC
NA	TRBV24-1	NA	TRBJ2-4	CATSDLTGEDIQYF	TGTGCCACCAGTGATTTGACAGGGGAGGACATTCAGTACTTC
NA	TRBV5-1	many	TRBJ1-6	CASTSDWNSPLHF	TGCGCCAGCACTTCGGATTGGAATTCACCCCTCCACTTT
NA	TRBV6-2/TRBV6-3	NA	TRBJ2-7	CASSYLLGEQYF	TGTGCCAGCAGTTACCTCCTGGGGGAGCAGTACTTC
NA	TRBV4-1	NA	TRBJ2-3	CASSQQTATDTQYF	TGCGCCAGCAGCCAACAGACCGCCACAGATACGCAGTATTTT
NA	TRBV10-3	few	TRBJ2-1	CAITPGDNNEQFF	TGTGCCATCACCCCCGGGGATAACAATGAGCAGTTCTTC
TRBD1	TRBV7-8	NA	TRBJ1-5	CASSPLDRGWNQPQHF	TGTGCCAGCAGCCCCCTGGACAGGGGGTGGAATCAGCCCCAGCATTTT
TRBD1	TRBV6-1	NA	TRBJ2-2	CASIPEETGGSTGELFF	TGTGCCAGCATCCCCGAAGAGACAGGGGGATCCACCGGGGAGCTGTTTTTT